This TCR beta chain was identified in a study of blood T cells in healthy people across ages. This clonotype appeared a few times. CDR1 is PRHDT, CDR2 FYEKMQ, per germline (reference sequence). CDR3 size: 12 residues. The V end lost 5 bases, the J end lost 4 bases, and 9 bases lay between the germline ends. Then a second PCR, running roughly 7 to 11 cycles, was carried out with a sample-barcoded 5' primer and a J-beta primer mix. Each CDR3 protein gets one entry after TCRdb re-called the 5' RACE reads with MiXCR. The sample includes 380,000 or so distinct CDR3 sequences, about 55% seen only once; the top ten take over 40%.

V gene TRBV13 combines with J gene TRBJ2-7; D unresolved. The sample taken for sequencing was blood. The TCR sequence derives from a man aged 55 to 70 in good health. The CDR3 DNA reads TGTGCCAGCAGCCCTCTTCAGTACGAGCAGTACTTC. This codes for CASSPLQYEQYF.